The entry below describes one T cell receptor beta chain. Method: immunoSEQ multiplex PCR; TCRdb's copy keeps in-frame clones and lacks some. This table has 55,000 to 70,000 clones, about 88% appearing once. The data are from a study of T cell changes during pregnancy in multiple sclerosis. Trimming pared 3 bases from V and 0 bases from J, leaving 12 bases between. Germline lookup yields CDR1 MNHNS and CDR2 SASEGT. The CDR3 sequence is 16 residues long. V usage is TRBV6-1 and J usage is TRBJ2-1; unclear D gene. This clonotype was obtained from a female donor with multiple sclerosis, enrolled in a pregnancy study. Material: peripheral blood, obtained after pregnancy. CDR3 protein: CASSDILSVSYNEQFF. CDR3 nucleotides: TGTGCCAGCAGTGACATCCTCTCAGTCTCCTACAATGAGCAGTTCTTC.